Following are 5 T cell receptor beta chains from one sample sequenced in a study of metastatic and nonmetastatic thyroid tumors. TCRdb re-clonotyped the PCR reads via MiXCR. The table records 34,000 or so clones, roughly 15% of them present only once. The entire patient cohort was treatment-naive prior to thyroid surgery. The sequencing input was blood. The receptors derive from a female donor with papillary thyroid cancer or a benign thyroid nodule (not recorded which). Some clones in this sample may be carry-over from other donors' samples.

For the CDR3, the DNA is TGTGCCAGCAGTTTAGGTTCCGGGACAGCTGAATCACCCCTCCACTTT. Translation gives CASSLGSGTAESPLHF. The gene calls are TRBV12-3 or TRBV12-4 and TRBJ1-6, with 7 bases lining up with TRBD1. J lost 10 bases, V lost 1 base, and 10 bases had no gene match. CDR3 length equals 16 residues.

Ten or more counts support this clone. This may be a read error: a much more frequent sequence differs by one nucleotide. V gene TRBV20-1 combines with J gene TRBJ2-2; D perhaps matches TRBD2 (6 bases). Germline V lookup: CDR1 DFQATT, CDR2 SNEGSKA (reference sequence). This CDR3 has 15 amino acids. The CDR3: CSAREGSGDTWELFF. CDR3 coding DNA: TGCAGTGCTAGAGAGGGTAGCGGAGACACCTGGGAGCTGTTTTTT.

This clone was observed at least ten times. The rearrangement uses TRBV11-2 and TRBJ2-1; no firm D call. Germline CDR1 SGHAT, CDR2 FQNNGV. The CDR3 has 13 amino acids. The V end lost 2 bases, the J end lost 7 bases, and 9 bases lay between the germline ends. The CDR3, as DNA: TGTGCCAGCAGCTTACCACAGCAGAATGAGCAGTTCTTC. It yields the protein CASSLPQQNEQFF.

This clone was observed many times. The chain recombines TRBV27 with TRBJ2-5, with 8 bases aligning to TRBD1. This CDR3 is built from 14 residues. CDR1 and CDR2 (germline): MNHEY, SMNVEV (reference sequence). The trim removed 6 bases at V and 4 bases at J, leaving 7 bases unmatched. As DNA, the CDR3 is TGTGCCAGCAGCCCTTACGGACAGGGAGAGACCCAGTACTTC. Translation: CASSPYGQGETQYF.

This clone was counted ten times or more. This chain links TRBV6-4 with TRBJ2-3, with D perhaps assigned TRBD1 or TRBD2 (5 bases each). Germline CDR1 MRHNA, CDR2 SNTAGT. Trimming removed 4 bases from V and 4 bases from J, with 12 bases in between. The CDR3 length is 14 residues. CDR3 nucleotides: TGTGCCAGCAGTGGGGGGAGTGGCCCAGATACGCAGTATTTT. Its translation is CASSGGSGPDTQYF.